This T cell receptor (beta chain) emerged from a study of shared clonotypes between healthy human individuals. With respect to this clone: Other nucleotide sequences from this sample produce the same CDR3.

This CDR3 is 11 amino acids long. CDR1 and CDR2 from the germline V gene are SGHRS and YFSETQ. V dropped 6 bases and J dropped 4 bases, with 7 bases sitting between them. The protocol was immunoSEQ multiplex PCR, while the TCRdb copy is restricted to in-frame clones and leaves out a portion. The sample includes approximately 2.5 million clones, roughly 93% of them seen just once. The V gene is TRBV5-1, the J gene TRBJ2-5; D not certain. Source material: naive CD4+ T cells from PBMCs. Subset: CD45RA+ positively selected. The TCR sequence derives from a man aged 18 to 30 in good health. Some clones in this sample may be carry-over from other donors' samples. CDR3 nucleotide sequence: TGCGCCAGCACCGATGGAGAGACCCAGTACTTC. Protein: CASTDGETQYF.